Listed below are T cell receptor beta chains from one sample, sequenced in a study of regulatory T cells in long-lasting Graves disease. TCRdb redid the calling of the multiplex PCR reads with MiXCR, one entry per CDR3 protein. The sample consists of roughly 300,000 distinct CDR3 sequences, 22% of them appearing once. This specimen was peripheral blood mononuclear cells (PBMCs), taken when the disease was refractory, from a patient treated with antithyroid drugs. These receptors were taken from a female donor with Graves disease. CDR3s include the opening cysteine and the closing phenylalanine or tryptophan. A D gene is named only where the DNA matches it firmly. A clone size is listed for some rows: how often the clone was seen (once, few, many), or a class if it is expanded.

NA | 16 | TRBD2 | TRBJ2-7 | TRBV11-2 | TGTGCCAGCAGCGTCGGACTAGCGGGAAGTGGGTACGAGCAGTACTTC | CASSVGLAGSGYEQYF
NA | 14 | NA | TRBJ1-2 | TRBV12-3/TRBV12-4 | TGTGCCAGCAGTGCTTCAGGGGCAAACTATGGCTACACCTTC | CASSASGANYGYTF
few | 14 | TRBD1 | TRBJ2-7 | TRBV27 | TGTGCCAGCAGTTCCGGACAGGCTACCTACGAGCAGTACTTC | CASSSGQATYEQYF
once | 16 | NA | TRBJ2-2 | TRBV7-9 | TGTGCCAGCAGCCCCCGTGGGGGGCGCAACACCGGGGAGCTGTTTTTT | CASSPRGGRNTGELFF
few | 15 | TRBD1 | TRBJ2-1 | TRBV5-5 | TGTGCCAGCAGCGCGGGTCCGCCAGGGGGCAATGAGCAGTTCTTC | CASSAGPPGGNEQFF
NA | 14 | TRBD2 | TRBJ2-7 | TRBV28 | TGTGCCAGCAGTTTACTGCGGGAGATGTACGAGCAGTACTTC | CASSLLREMYEQYF
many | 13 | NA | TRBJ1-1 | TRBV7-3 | TGTGCCAGCAGCATGGGTCCGAACACTGAAGCTTTCTTT | CASSMGPNTEAFF
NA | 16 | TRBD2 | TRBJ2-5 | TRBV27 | TGTGCCAGCAGAGCCGGGACTAGCGGAATACAAGAGACCCAGTACTTC | CASRAGTSGIQETQYF
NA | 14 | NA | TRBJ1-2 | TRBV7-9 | TGTGCCAGCAGCTTAGAAGGGAACAGCTATGGCTACACCTTC | CASSLEGNSYGYTF
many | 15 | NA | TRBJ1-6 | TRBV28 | TGTGCCAGCACCCTACGCAGGGGCTATAATTCACCCCTCCACTTT | CASTLRRGYNSPLHF
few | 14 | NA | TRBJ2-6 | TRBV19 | TGTGCCAGTAGTCCCCAGTCTGGGGCCAACGTCCTGACTTTC | CASSPQSGANVLTF
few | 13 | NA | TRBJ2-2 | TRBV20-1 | TGCAGTGCCGAAGCCCTTAATACCGGGGAGCTGTTTTTT | CSAEALNTGELFF
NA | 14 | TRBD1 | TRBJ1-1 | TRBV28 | TGTGCCAGCAGCCCTCCCAGGGGGCGGACTGAAGCTTTCTTT | CASSPPRGRTEAFF
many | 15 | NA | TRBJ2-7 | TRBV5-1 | TGCGCCAGCAGCTTGGCCGGGGACGCACTCTACGAGCAGTACTTC | CASSLAGDALYEQYF
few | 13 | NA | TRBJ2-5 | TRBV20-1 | TGCAGTGCTAGAGATTGGAGTTCGGAGACCCAGTACTTC | CSARDWSSETQYF
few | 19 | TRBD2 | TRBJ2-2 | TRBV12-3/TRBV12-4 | TGTGCCAGCAGTTTTCTAGCGGGAGAAAGTCCCTTTGACACCGGGGAGCTGTTTTTT | CASSFLAGESPFDTGELFF
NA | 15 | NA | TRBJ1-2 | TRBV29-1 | TGCAGCGTTCAAAACCTTTGGGGGCGCTTAAGTGGCTACACCTTC | CSVQNLWGRLSGYTF
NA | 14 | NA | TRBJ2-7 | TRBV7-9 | TGTGCCAGCAGCTCCAGGACAGCCTCCTACGAGCAGTACTTC | CASSSRTASYEQYF
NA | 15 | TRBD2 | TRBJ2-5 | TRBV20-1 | TGCAGTGCTAGAGATTCGGCGCGGGAGGGTGGGACCCAGTACTTC | CSARDSAREGGTQYF
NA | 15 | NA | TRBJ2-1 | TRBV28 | TGTGCCAGCAGTTTATCGGGCGGGGCCTACAATGAGCAGTTCTTC | CASSLSGGAYNEQFF
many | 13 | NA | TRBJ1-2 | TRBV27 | TGTGCCAGCAGTTTATCCACGGCCTATGGCTACACCTTC | CASSLSTAYGYTF
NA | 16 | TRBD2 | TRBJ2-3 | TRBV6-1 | TGTGCCAGCAGGCAAGAAACTAGCGGGAGAGGAGATACGCAGTATTTT | CASRQETSGRGDTQYF
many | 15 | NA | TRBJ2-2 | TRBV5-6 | TGTGCCAGCAGCTTAGTAGCGGTGAACACCGGGGAGCTGTTTTTT | CASSLVAVNTGELFF
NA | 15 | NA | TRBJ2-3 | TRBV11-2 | TGTGCCAGCAGCTTTGGAGGGAGGCCCACAGATACGCAGTATTTT | CASSFGGRPTDTQYF
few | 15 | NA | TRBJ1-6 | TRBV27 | TGTGCCAGCAGTTTAGGTTGGGCGGATTATTCACCCCTCCACTTT | CASSLGWADYSPLHF
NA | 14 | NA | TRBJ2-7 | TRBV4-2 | TGTGCCAGCAGCCAAGATAGGGTTTTTCGCGAGCAGTACTTC | CASSQDRVFREQYF
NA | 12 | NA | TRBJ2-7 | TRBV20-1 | TGCAGTGCTCAGAGCGGGTCCTACGAGCAGTACTTC | CSAQSGSYEQYF
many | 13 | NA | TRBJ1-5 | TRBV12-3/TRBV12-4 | TGTGCCAGTAAAGGACAGTTCAATCAGCCCCAGCATTTT | CASKGQFNQPQHF
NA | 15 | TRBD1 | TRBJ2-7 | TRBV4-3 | TGCGCCAGCAGCCCCGCTCCGGGACAGAACTACGAGCAGTACTTC | CASSPAPGQNYEQYF
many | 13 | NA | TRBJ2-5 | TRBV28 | TGTGCCAGCAGTTTCCTAGCCCAAGAGACCCAGTACTTC | CASSFLAQETQYF
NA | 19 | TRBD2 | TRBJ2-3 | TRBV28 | TGTGCCAGCAGTCGACGGGACAGCCGACTAGCGGGAGGTGCAGATACGCAGTATTTT | CASSRRDSRLAGGADTQYF
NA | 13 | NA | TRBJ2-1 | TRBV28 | TGTGCCAGCAGTGGATCTGCATACAATGAGCAGTTCTTC | CASSGSAYNEQFF
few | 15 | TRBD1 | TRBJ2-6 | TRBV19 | TGTGCCAGTAGGACAGGGACAGGTGGGGCCAACGTCCTGACTTTC | CASRTGTGGANVLTF
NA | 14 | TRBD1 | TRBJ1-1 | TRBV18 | TGTGCCAGCTCAGCACGACAGGGTCCCACTGAAGCTTTCTTT | CASSARQGPTEAFF
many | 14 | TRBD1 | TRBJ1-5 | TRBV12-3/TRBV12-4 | TGTGCCAGCAGTTTTGGGACAGGGGATCAGCCCCAGCATTTT | CASSFGTGDQPQHF
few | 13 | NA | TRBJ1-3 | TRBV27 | TGTGCCAGCAGGGGGCAGGGTGGGAACACCATATATTTT | CASRGQGGNTIYF
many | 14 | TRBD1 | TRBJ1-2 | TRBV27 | TGTGCCAGCAAGGGACAGGGGGCGATCTATGGCTACACCTTC | CASKGQGAIYGYTF
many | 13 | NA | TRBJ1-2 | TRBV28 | TGTGCCAGCAGTTTGGTCGGACCCTATGGCTACACCTTC | CASSLVGPYGYTF
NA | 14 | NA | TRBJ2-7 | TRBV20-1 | TGCAGTGCTACGTCGGTCCGGGAGCTTGACGAGCAGTACTTC | CSATSVRELDEQYF
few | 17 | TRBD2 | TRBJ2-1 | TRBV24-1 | TGTGCCACCGCAAAAAGACACCTAGCGGGAGTTTACAATGAGCAGTTCTTC | CATAKRHLAGVYNEQFF
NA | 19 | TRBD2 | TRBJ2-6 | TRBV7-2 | TGTGCCAGCAGCTCCGTAGCGGGAGGCGGGAGCTCTGGGGCCAACGTCCTGACTTTC | CASSSVAGGGSSGANVLTF
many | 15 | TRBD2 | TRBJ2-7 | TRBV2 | TGTGCCAGCAGTGAAAGACTAGCGGGACCCTACGAGCAGTACTTC | CASSERLAGPYEQYF
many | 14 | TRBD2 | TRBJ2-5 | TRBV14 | TGTGCCAGCACCCCAGCGGGAGTCCCAGAGACCCAGTACTTC | CASTPAGVPETQYF
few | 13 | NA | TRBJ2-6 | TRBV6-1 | TGTGCCAGCAGCTCCGTTGGGGCCAACGTCCTGACTTTC | CASSSVGANVLTF
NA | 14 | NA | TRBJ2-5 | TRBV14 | TGTGCCAGCAGCCCCTGGGGGATCCAAGAGACCCAGTACTTC | CASSPWGIQETQYF
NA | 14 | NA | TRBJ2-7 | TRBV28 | TGTGCCAGCAGTTTAACGGGGGAAACCTACGAGCAGTACTTC | CASSLTGETYEQYF
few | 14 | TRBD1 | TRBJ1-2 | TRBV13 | TGTGCCAGCAGCTTAAGACAGGGGGCATTTGGCTACACCTTC | CASSLRQGAFGYTF
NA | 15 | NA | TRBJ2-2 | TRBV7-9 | TGTGCCAGCAGCACCTTGACTAGTTTCACCGGGGAGCTGTTTTTT | CASSTLTSFTGELFF
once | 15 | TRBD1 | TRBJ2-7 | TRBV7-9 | TGTACCAGCAGCGAAGGGGACAGCAGATTCTACGAGCAGTACTTC | CTSSEGDSRFYEQYF
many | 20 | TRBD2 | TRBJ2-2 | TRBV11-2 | TGTGCCAGCAGCTCGACCCAACTAGCGGGAGGGCCACGTGGCACCGGGGAGCTGTTTTTT | CASSSTQLAGGPRGTGELFF
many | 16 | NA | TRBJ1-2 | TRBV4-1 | TGCGCCAGCAGCCAAGGCAGGGGCACGAGTAACTATGGCTACACCTTC | CASSQGRGTSNYGYTF
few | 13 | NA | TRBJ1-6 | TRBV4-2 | TGTGCCAGCAGCCACGGGTTAAATTCACCCCTCCACTTT | CASSHGLNSPLHF
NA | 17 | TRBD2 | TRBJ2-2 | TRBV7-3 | TGTGCCAGCAGCCCAACCGCTAGCGGGAGACCTATCGGGGAGCTGTTTTTT | CASSPTASGRPIGELFF
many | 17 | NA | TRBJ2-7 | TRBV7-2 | TGTGCCAGCAGCTTAGCGCAAGTGGGACGGGTCTCCTACGAGCAGTACTTC | CASSLAQVGRVSYEQYF
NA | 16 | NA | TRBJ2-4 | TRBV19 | TGTGCCAGTAGCCCTGACAGCGAAGTAGCCAAAAACATTCAGTACTTC | CASSPDSEVAKNIQYF
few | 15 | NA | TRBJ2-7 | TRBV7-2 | TGTGCCAGCAGCTTAGGACAACACGGGGGCTACGAGCAGTACTTC | CASSLGQHGGYEQYF
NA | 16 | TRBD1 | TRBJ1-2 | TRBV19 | TGTGCCAGTATCGACTATGATAGGGGGCGGAACTATGGCTACACCTTC | CASIDYDRGRNYGYTF
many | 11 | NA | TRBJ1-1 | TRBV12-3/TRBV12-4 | TGTGCCAGCAGGGCAACAGGGTCAGCTTTCTTT | CASRATGSAFF
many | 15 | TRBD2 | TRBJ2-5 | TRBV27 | TGTGCCAGCAGCCAAGGACTAGCGGGAGGGGAGACCCAGTACTTC | CASSQGLAGGETQYF
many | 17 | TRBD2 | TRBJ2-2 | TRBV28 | TGTGCCAGCAGCCGGGATGGACTAGCCAAGAACACCGGGGAGCTGTTTTTT | CASSRDGLAKNTGELFF